The rows below give T cell receptor beta chains drawn from one sample of a study of blood T cells in healthy people across ages. TCRdb called the 5' RACE reads again in MiXCR, with one record for every CDR3 protein. Of 1,800,000 or so distinct CDR3 sequences detected, about two fifths appear once; the ten largest clones hold more than 20%. Sequencing input: blood. Source of these receptors: a human donor in good health. Both conserved end residues are part of each CDR3. A D gene is named only where the DNA matches it firmly. Size tells how often a clone was seen (once, few, many) or the class of an expanded clone, and some rows leave it out.

J	size	D	V	DNA	CDR3
TRBJ1-4	few	TRBD1	TRBV20-1	TGCAGTGCCCCCAGACAGGGAGGGGAAAAACTGTTTTTT	CSAPRQGGEKLFF
TRBJ2-3	few	TRBD2	TRBV4-3	TGCGCCAGCAGCCAACGGCCTAGCGGGGGGGGATCCACAGATACGCAGTATTTT	CASSQRPSGGGSTDTQYF
TRBJ1-2	few	TRBD1	TRBV9	TGTGCCAGCAGCGTAGGGACAGGGGTCTCCTATGGCTACACCTTC	CASSVGTGVSYGYTF
TRBJ1-6	few	.	TRBV10-3	TGTGCCATCAGTGAGAGCAGGGGCGATAATTCACCCCTCCACTTT	CAISESRGDNSPLHF
TRBJ2-1	few	.	TRBV7-3	TGTGCCAGCAGCTTAAACGCCATGATCCGCAATGAGCAGTTCTTC	CASSLNAMIRNEQFF
TRBJ1-5	.	TRBD1	TRBV6-6	TGTGCCAGCAGTTACGGGACAGGGTATCAGCCCCAGCATTTT	CASSYGTGYQPQHF
TRBJ1-6	few	.	TRBV4-3	TGCGCCAGCAGCCAAGAGGACAGTCCTACTTCACCCCTCCACTTT	CASSQEDSPTSPLHF
TRBJ2-3	few	TRBD2	TRBV7-9	TGTGCCAGCAGCTCGCCCCTAGCGGGGGTCCACACAGATACGCAGTATTTT	CASSSPLAGVHTDTQYF
TRBJ2-5	few	.	TRBV20-1	TGTAGTGCTAGAGAGGCAGGGTCTGGAGAGACCCAGTACTTC	CSAREAGSGETQYF
TRBJ2-3	.	TRBD2	TRBV7-3	TGTGTCAGCAGCTTTACTAGCGGGGGCTCTGATACGCAGTATTTT	CVSSFTSGGSDTQYF
TRBJ1-5	few	TRBD1	TRBV29-1	TGCAGCGTTGGACAGGGGGGAAATCAGCCCCAGCATTTT	CSVGQGGNQPQHF
TRBJ1-1	few	.	TRBV2	TGTGCCAGCAGTGTGAGGAACACTGAAGCTTTCTTT	CASSVRNTEAFF
TRBJ2-1	.	.	TRBV6-5	TGTGCCAGCAGCTGGGCGCGGGACCCCTATCTAAGCGAGCAGTTCTTC	CASSWARDPYLSEQFF
TRBJ2-5	.	.	TRBV9	TGTGCCAGCAGCGTACGGTGGGCGGGTGAAGAGACCCAGTACTTC	CASSVRWAGEETQYF
TRBJ2-1	.	.	TRBV5-1	TGCGCCAGCAGTATTTGGGCGTATGAGCAGTTCTTC	CASSIWAYEQFF
TRBJ2-3	.	.	TRBV24-1	TGTGCCACCAGTGACCCCCCTATCTCTAATACGCAGTATTTT	CATSDPPISNTQYF
TRBJ2-5	.	TRBD1	TRBV20-1	TGCAGTGCTAGGTCGACAGGGGGCGGATGGGAGACCCAGTACTTC	CSARSTGGGWETQYF
TRBJ1-1	.	TRBD1	TRBV20-1	TGCAGTGCTAGAGATCTTCTAACAGGGGGCCGGACTGAAGCTTTCTTT	CSARDLLTGGRTEAFF
TRBJ2-5	once	TRBD2	TRBV9	TGTGCCAGCAGCGTAGGTGCCGGGGGGACGCCGGAGACCCAGTACTTC	CASSVGAGGTPETQYF
TRBJ1-4	.	TRBD1	TRBV6-2/TRBV6-3	TGTGCCAGCAGTAGGATCGACAGGGGAAATGAAAAACTGTTTTTT	CASSRIDRGNEKLFF
TRBJ2-3	.	.	TRBV4-3	TGCGCCAGCAGCCAAGGTGCAGGGAGTTGGGGGACCCAGTATTTT	CASSQGAGSWGTQYF
TRBJ1-1	.	.	TRBV9	TGTGCCAGCAGCGTCCAGATCCAGGGCACTGAAGCTTTCTTT	CASSVQIQGTEAFF
TRBJ2-5	few	.	TRBV28	TGTGCCAGCAGTTTAACAGGGTTAAATGAAGAGACCCAGTACTTC	CASSLTGLNEETQYF
TRBJ1-1	.	.	TRBV29-1	TGCAGCGTTGAACTCCAGGTGGCTAACACTGAAGCTTTCTTT	CSVELQVANTEAFF
TRBJ2-5	.	.	TRBV20-1	TGCAGTGCTAGTAAGGGGTCGCAAGAGACCCAGTACTTC	CSASKGSQETQYF
TRBJ1-3	once	.	TRBV12-3/TRBV12-4	TGTGCCAGCACCCTCGGACAGAGCTCTGGAAACACCATATATTTT	CASTLGQSSGNTIYF
TRBJ2-1	.	TRBD1	TRBV6-2/TRBV6-3	TGTGCCAGCAGTCCACCAACAGGGGCGCGCCCCGATGAGCAGTTCTTC	CASSPPTGARPDEQFF
TRBJ2-5	.	TRBD2	TRBV5-1	TGCGCCAGCAGCTTGGTTCGTGCTAGCGGGGGCCAAGAGACCCAGTACTTC	CASSLVRASGGQETQYF
TRBJ2-7	few	.	TRBV7-2	TGTGCCAGCAGCTTCAAATCCACCGACGAGCAGTACTTC	CASSFKSTDEQYF
TRBJ2-2	few	.	TRBV5-6	TGTGCCAGCAGCCGAGTCACCGGGGAGCTGTTTTTT	CASSRVTGELFF
TRBJ1-2	.	TRBD1	TRBV3-1	TGTGCCAGCAGCCAAGGGATCGCGACAGGGGGCAGCTATGGCTACACCTTC	CASSQGIATGGSYGYTF
TRBJ2-5	few	.	TRBV27	TGTGCCAGCAGTTTTATATTGGGGGAGCAGTACTTC	CASSFILGEQYF
TRBJ1-4	.	.	TRBV12-3/TRBV12-4	TGTGCCAGCAGTTTGGGGGATTTGGATGAAAAACTGTTTTTT	CASSLGDLDEKLFF
TRBJ2-6	.	.	TRBV20-1	TGCAGTGCTAGCAGGGACACTGGGGCCAACGTCCTGACTTTC	CSASRDTGANVLTF
TRBJ1-2	.	TRBD1	TRBV18	TGTGCCAGCTCATATCCCCCACCGGGACAGCTCTATGGCTACACCTTC	CASSYPPPGQLYGYTF
TRBJ1-5	.	.	TRBV10-3	TGTGCCATCAGTGGGTCAGGGAAAGATCAGCCCCAGCATTTT	CAISGSGKDQPQHF
TRBJ2-7	.	TRBD2	TRBV20-1	TGCAGTGCTAGAGATCTTAGCGGGGGACACGAGCAGTACTTC	CSARDLSGGHEQYF
TRBJ1-2	.	.	TRBV5-1	TGCGCCAGCAGCTTGCTCCCTGGGCAGGGGCAATCAGGCACCTTC	CASSLLPGQGQSGTF
TRBJ2-4	.	.	TRBV5-5	TGTGCCAGCAGCCCCCCTAGTGTAAGCGTCAAAGACATTCAGTACTTC	CASSPPSVSVKDIQYF
TRBJ2-3	.	TRBD2	TRBV20-1	TGCAGTGCTAGAGTATCGGGACTAGCGGGGCCACAGGACCCAGATACGCAGTATTTT	CSARVSGLAGPQDPDTQYF
TRBJ2-3	few	.	TRBV7-2	TGTGCCAGCAATGGAAGAGGAGGGGCCTACACAGATACGCAGTATTTT	CASNGRGGAYTDTQYF
TRBJ2-3	few	.	TRBV12-3/TRBV12-4	TGTGCCAGCAGTTTAGCGACCCTTATCTCCACAGATACGCAGTATTTT	CASSLATLISTDTQYF
TRBJ1-4	.	.	TRBV20-1	TGCAGTGCTAGACCGCCCCAGGGACTGTTTTTT	CSARPPQGLFF
TRBJ2-7	.	.	TRBV30	TGTGCCTGGAGTGTAACCCGAATAAGCTCCTACGAGCAGTACTTC	CAWSVTRISSYEQYF
TRBJ2-3	.	.	TRBV6-5	TGTGCCAGCAGTCCCGCCTTAGGCGGACTTCAAGATACGCAGTATTTT	CASSPALGGLQDTQYF
TRBJ2-1	few	.	TRBV24-1	TGTGCCACCAGTGATTCATCCGGGTATTCCTACAATGAGCAGTTCTTC	CATSDSSGYSYNEQFF
TRBJ2-3	.	.	TRBV18	TGTGCCAGCTCACCAGGGATCGCGGGACTCTTCCTAGATACGCAGTATTTT	CASSPGIAGLFLDTQYF
TRBJ2-3	.	.	TRBV29-1	TGCAGTGTTGAAGATCGACACGGCGACCGATTCCACACAGATACGCAGTATTTT	CSVEDRHGDRFHTDTQYF
TRBJ1-6	few	.	TRBV10-2	TGCGCCAGCAGTGAGTCCCGGGACGCTGTGGGTAATTCACCCCTCCACTTT	CASSESRDAVGNSPLHF
TRBJ2-7	.	.	TRBV5-5	TGTGCCAGCAACTTTGCCCCCGGACAGACCTACGAGCAGTACTTC	CASNFAPGQTYEQYF
TRBJ1-1	.	.	TRBV29-1	TGCAGCGTTGAAGCCGGAGAGAGTGAAGCTTTCTTT	CSVEAGESEAFF
TRBJ2-1	few	TRBD2	TRBV13	TGTGCCAGCAGCGCCCCGGGACTAGCGGGGCTATTAGGTGAGCAGTTCTTC	CASSAPGLAGLLGEQFF
TRBJ2-6	.	.	TRBV20-1	TGCAGTGCTAGAGATATGTTTGGGGCCAACGTCCTGACTTTC	CSARDMFGANVLTF
TRBJ1-1	.	.	TRBV10-3	TGTGCCATCAGTGAAAGAGCAGTTCACTTTACTTCCATGAACACTGAAGCTTTCTTT	CAISERAVHFTSMNTEAFF
TRBJ1-1	few	.	TRBV10-3	TGTGCCATCAGTGAGCCCCCAGGTACTAACACTGAAGCTTTCTTT	CAISEPPGTNTEAFF
TRBJ2-1	few	.	TRBV7-9	TGTGCCAGCAGCACACAACAGGGCAGCTCCTACAATGAGCAGTTCTTC	CASSTQQGSSYNEQFF